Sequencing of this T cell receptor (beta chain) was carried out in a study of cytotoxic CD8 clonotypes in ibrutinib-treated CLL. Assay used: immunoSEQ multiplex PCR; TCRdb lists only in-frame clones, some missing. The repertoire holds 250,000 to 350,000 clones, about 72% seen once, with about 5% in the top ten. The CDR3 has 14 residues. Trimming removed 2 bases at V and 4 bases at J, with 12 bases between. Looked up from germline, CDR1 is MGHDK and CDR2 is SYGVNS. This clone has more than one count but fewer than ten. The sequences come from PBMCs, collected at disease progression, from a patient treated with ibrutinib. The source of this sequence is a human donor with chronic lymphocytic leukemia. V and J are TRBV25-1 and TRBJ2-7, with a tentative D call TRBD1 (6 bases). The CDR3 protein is CASSEAFRGYEQYF. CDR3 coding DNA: TGTGCCAGCAGTGAAGCGTTTAGGGGGTACGAGCAGTACTTC.